Following are 5 T cell receptor beta chains from one sample sequenced in a study of blood T cell repertoires in COVID-19 (dated by TCRdb to the early 2020s). Receptors were amplified or captured by the immunoSEQ multiplex PCR assay. TCRdb mirrors the immuneACCESS table, restricted to in-frame sequences. Some clones are absent from its copies; in checked studies, under half trace to an unresolved V gene, and the reason for the others is unknown. Here the sample has some 74,000 clones; 75% to 85% occur a single time. 40% to 50% of the sample lies in the top ten. Sample: peripheral blood. These receptors came from a man aged 80 or over with acute or convalescent COVID-19.

V usage is TRBV30 and J usage is TRBJ1-4; TRBD1 matches at 8 bases. With 0 bases clipped from V and 7 bases from J, the junction kept 7 bases outside the gene matches. The CDR3 covers 15 residues. Germline V gene data show CDR1 as GTSNPN and CDR2 as SVGIG (reference sequence). The CDR3 reads CAWSVLGQGAEKLFF. CDR3 coding DNA: TGTGCCTGGAGTGTACTAGGGCAGGGGGCTGAAAAACTGTTTTTT.

The rearrangement uses TRBV5-1 and TRBJ2-2; 11 nucleotides agree with TRBD2. CDR3 length: 16 residues. With V trimmed by 1 base and J by 4 bases, 3 bases remained unmatched. Per germline, CDR1 SGHRS and CDR2 YFSETQ. The CDR3 reads CASSLSLAGGTGELFF. DNA of the CDR3: TGCGCCAGCAGCTTGTCCCTAGCGGGAGGCACCGGGGAGCTGTTTTTT.

CDR3 protein: CASSQGAGGESPLHF. CDR3 nucleotides: TGCGCCAGCAGCCAAGGTGCAGGGGGTGAATCACCCCTCCACTTT. The rearrangement uses TRBV4-3 and TRBJ1-6, with 7 positions matching TRBD1. The V gene end was trimmed by 1 base and the J gene end by 10 bases; junction bases not matched to a gene: 7. Germline values: CDR1 LGHNA, CDR2 YSLEER. The CDR3 has 15 residues.

V and J are TRBV29-1 and TRBJ2-5; D call uncertain. The germline V gene has CDR1 SQVTM and CDR2 ANQGSEA. This CDR3 comprises 13 residues. Trimming removed 4 bases from V and 1 base from J, with 10 bases in between. CDR3 sequence (DNA): TGCAGCGTTGGTCCGCGCGGCCAAGAGACCCAGTACTTC. It translates to CSVGPRGQETQYF.

This CDR3 is CASSQGTGGYTGELFF. The CDR3 coding sequence is TGTGCCAGCAGCCAAGGGACAGGAGGATACACCGGGGAGCTGTTTTTT. The chain employs TRBV3-1 (or the pseudogene TRBV3-2) and TRBJ2-2, with 7 bases lining up with TRBD1. The CDR3 runs to 16 residues. Germline V gene sequence: CDR1 LGHDT, CDR2 YNNKEL (reference sequence). Germline trimming cut 1 base from V and 3 bases from J; bases unmatched to any gene: 5.